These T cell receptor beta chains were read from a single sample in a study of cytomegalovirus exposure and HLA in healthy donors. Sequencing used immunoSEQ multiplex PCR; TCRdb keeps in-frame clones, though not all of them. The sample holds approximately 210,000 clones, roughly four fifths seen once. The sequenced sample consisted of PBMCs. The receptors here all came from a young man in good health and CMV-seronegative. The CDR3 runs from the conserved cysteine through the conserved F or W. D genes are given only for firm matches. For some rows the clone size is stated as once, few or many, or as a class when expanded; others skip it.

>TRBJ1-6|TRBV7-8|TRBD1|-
TGTGCCAGCAGCCTAGGGGACAGGATCGGGGTGCAACCCCTCCACTTT
CASSLGDRIGVQPLHF
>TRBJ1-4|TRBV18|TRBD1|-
TGTGCCAGCTCACCAGGAGGCAGGGGGCGCGATGAAAAACTGTTTTTT
CASSPGGRGRDEKLFF
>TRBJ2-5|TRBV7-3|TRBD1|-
TGTGCCAGCAGCTTAATCCCCCAGACAGGGTTGGAGGAGACCCAGTACTTC
CASSLIPQTGLEETQYF
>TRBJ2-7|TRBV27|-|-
TGTGCCAGCGGCAAGGGGGGGAGCGCCTACGAGCAGTACTTC
CASGKGGSAYEQYF
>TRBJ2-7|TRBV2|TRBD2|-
TGTGCCAGCAGTCTTCGGACTAGCGGGGGATCATCATACGAGCAGTACTTC
CASSLRTSGGSSYEQYF
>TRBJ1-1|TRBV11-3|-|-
TGTGCCAGCAGCTTTTATATGAACACTGAAGCTTTCTTT
CASSFYMNTEAFF
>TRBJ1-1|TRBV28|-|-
TGTGCCAGCAGTTTAGGGCAGGGGAACACTGAAGCTTTCTTT
CASSLGQGNTEAFF
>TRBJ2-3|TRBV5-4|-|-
TGTGCCAGCAGCCCGACTAGCACAGATACGCAGTATTTT
CASSPTSTDTQYF
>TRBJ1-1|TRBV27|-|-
TGTGCCAGCAGTCTCAGGCTCACCTTACCGAACACTGAAGCTTTCTTT
CASSLRLTLPNTEAFF
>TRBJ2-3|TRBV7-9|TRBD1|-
TGTGCCAGCAGCCGGGACAGTTGGACAGATACGCAGTATTTT
CASSRDSWTDTQYF
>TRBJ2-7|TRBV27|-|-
TGTGCCAGCAGACTATGGCAGGGGTCTAACTACGAGCAGTACTTC
CASRLWQGSNYEQYF
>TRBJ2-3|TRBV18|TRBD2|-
TGTGCCAGCTCACCAAAGGAGACTAGCGGTGGAGATACGCAGTATTTT
CASSPKETSGGDTQYF
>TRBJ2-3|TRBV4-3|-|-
TGCGCCAGCAGCCAAGTTGAGGGATTCTCGTCAGATACGCAGTATTTT
CASSQVEGFSSDTQYF
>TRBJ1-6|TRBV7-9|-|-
TGTTCCAGCAGCTTCGTCTCGGGAAATTATAATTCACCCCTCCACTTT
CSSSFVSGNYNSPLHF
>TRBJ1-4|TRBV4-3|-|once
TGCGCCAGCAGCCCGCAGGGTCTAGCTAATGAAAAACTGTTTTTT
CASSPQGLANEKLFF
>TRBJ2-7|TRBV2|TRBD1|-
TGTGCCAGCAAGGGACAGGGACCTTCCTACGAGCAGTACTTC
CASKGQGPSYEQYF